The 8 T cell receptor beta chains reported below all come from one sample, sequenced in a study of blood T cell repertoires in COVID-19 (dated by TCRdb to 2018 to 2020). The library was built by means of the immunoSEQ multiplex PCR assay. Here the immuneACCESS table is served through TCRdb, limited to in-frame sequences with V and J called. Missing clones are a known gap in these copies; in checked studies unresolved V genes cover under half, and the rest lacks a known reason. Within this sample are approximately 110,000 clones, with around 78% of them counted one time only. 18% of the sample is taken by the ten largest. The sequencing sample was made of peripheral blood. The source is a woman in her sixties with acute or convalescent COVID-19.

The rearrangement uses TRBV29-1 and TRBJ2-7; 9 nucleotides match TRBD1. Germline CDR1 is SQVTM and CDR2 is ANQGSEA. The CDR3 spans 14 residues. The trim removed 6 bases at V and 6 bases at J, leaving 12 bases unmatched. CDR3 DNA: TGCAGCGTGGACTCCGGGACAGGGATTTCCGAGCAGTACTTC. Its translation is CSVDSGTGISEQYF.

The V gene is TRBV6-5, the J gene TRBJ1-2, with 10 bases lining up with TRBD1. The CDR3 is 16 residues long. Losses at the gene ends were 2 bases for V and 8 bases for J; bases not matched to a gene: 11. Germline V gene sequence: CDR1 MNHEY, CDR2 SVGAGI. The CDR3 loop reads CASSYGTGTGEKGYTF. The CDR3 nucleotides are TGTGCCAGCAGTTACGGTACCGGGACAGGGGAAAAGGGCTACACCTTC.

V gene TRBV28 combines with J gene TRBJ1-2; D remains unclear. The V and J ends lost 3 bases and 8 bases respectively, with 16 bases between them. The CDR3 extends over 14 amino acids. The germline CDR1 and CDR2 sequences are MDHEN and SYDVKM. The DNA of the CDR3 is TGTGCCAGCAGTTTCCCTACTTCCCCGAGAGGCTACACCTTC. Encoded protein: CASSFPTSPRGYTF.

This chain joins TRBV30 and TRBJ2-3; weak D call: TRBD2 (5 bases). Trimming left V 1 base short and J 3 bases short, with 14 bases between. This CDR3 has 15 residues. Per germline, CDR1 GTSNPN and CDR2 SVGIG (reference sequence). The CDR3 nucleotides read TGTGCCTGGAGTGGAAAAGCGGAATATACAGATACGCAGTATTTT. Translation: CAWSGKAEYTDTQYF.

The V call is TRBV10-3, the J call TRBJ2-1; 7 nucleotides line up with TRBD2. CDR1 and CDR2 from the germline V gene are ENHRY and SYGVKD. V shed 2 bases, J shed 11 bases, and the junction held 9 bases outside the gene matches. The CDR3 is 14 residues long. CDR3 DNA: TGTGCCATCAGTGAGCGTCGGGGGGACGGGCAGCAGTTCTTC. Amino acid sequence: CAISERRGDGQQFF.

This chain joins TRBV5-4 and TRBJ2-3; 8 positions agree with TRBD2. Germline trimming cut 5 bases from V and 4 bases from J; bases unmatched to any gene: 6. The CDR3 extends over 14 amino acids. In germline, CDR1 is SGHNT, CDR2 YYREEE (reference sequence). In DNA form, the CDR3 reads TGTGCCAGCAGGGAGCGGGAGAGATCAGATACGCAGTATTTT. Its protein is CASRERERSDTQYF. The full variable domain, with the rest looked up from reference TRBV5-4 and TRBJ2-3, is ETGVTQSPTHLIKTRGQQVTLRCSSQSGHNTVSWYQQALGQGPQFIFQYYREEENGRGNFPPRFSGLQFPNYSSELNVNALELDDSALYLCASRERERSDTQYFGPGTRLTVL.

V usage is TRBV6-1 and J usage is TRBJ1-3; D is undetermined. This CDR3 is built from 17 residues. The ends were cut back, 0 bases at V and 0 bases at J, with 12 bases in the middle. Germline assignment: CDR1 MNHNS and CDR2 SASEGT. CDR3 sequence: CASSEAHGGSSGNTIYF. As DNA, the CDR3 is TGTGCCAGCAGTGAAGCGCATGGAGGTAGCTCTGGAAACACCATATATTTT.

The CDR3 reads CASSQTAGEGEQYF. The DNA for the CDR3 is TGCGCCAGCAGCCAAACAGCGGGAGAAGGCGAGCAGTACTTC. The V call is TRBV4-3, the J call TRBJ2-7; 8 nucleotides match TRBD2. From germline, CDR1 is LGHNA and CDR2 YSLEER. This CDR3 has 14 residues. V shed 2 bases, J shed 6 bases, and the junction held 6 bases outside the gene matches.